The clone carrying this T cell receptor beta chain appeared a few times. Its antigen is unidentified. These data originate in a study of cytomegalovirus exposure and HLA in healthy donors. Study results and caveats: For presence/absence analyses, sequencing depth was assumed to be roughly uniform across donors.

Vbeta (60) and Jbeta (13) primers were used in the PCR. TCRdb keeps only in-frame clones here, not all; method: immunoSEQ multiplex PCR. Among fewer than 25,000 clones listed, around 77% were seen once. V gave up 2 bases and J gave up 3 bases, with 13 bases separating them. This CDR3 comprises 15 residues. Germline lookup yields CDR1 MNHNS and CDR2 SASEGT. The clonotype comes from a man aged 55-75 years in good health and CMV-seronegative. Material: PBMCs. The chain employs TRBV6-1 and TRBJ1-1; no clear D. The CDR3 loop is CASSESVGGDTEAFF. CDR3 in DNA: TGTGCCAGCAGTGAATCCGTGGGCGGGGACACTGAAGCTTTCTTT.